These 8 T cell receptor beta chains share one sample of origin, sequenced in a study of cytomegalovirus exposure and HLA in healthy donors. Both 60 Vbeta primers and 13 Jbeta primers went into the PCR. Sequenced by immunoSEQ multiplex PCR; TCRdb stores in-frame clones only, minus some. The profile shows roughly 200,000 clones, about four fifths of them singletons. Input material: PBMCs. These receptors were collected from a male donor in good health and CMV-seronegative.

The chain couples TRBV18 to TRBJ1-5; D remains unclear. V dropped 2 bases and J dropped 5 bases, with 7 bases sitting between them. This CDR3 has 13 residues. The germline CDR1 and CDR2 sequences are KGHSH and LQKENI. Written as DNA, the CDR3 is TGTGCCAGCTCACCAAAGCGAGATCAGCCCCAGCATTTT. Residues: CASSPKRDQPQHF.

This clone appeared once. The chain carries TRBV2 and TRBJ1-5; tentative D call: TRBD1 (6 bases). The CDR3 has 14 residues. Trimming shortened V by 8 bases and J by 6 bases, and 17 bases separated the two germline ends. Germline assignment: CDR1 SNHLY and CDR2 FYNNEI. CDR3 protein: CASGLDSGLQPQHF. The DNA of the CDR3 is TGTGCCAGCGGGCTGGACAGTGGGCTTCAGCCCCAGCATTTT.

The chain is built from TRBV5-1 and TRBJ2-5; D remains ambiguous. V shed 4 bases and J shed 1 base, with 8 bases lying between them. From germline, CDR1 is SGHRS and CDR2 YFSETQ. The CDR3 consists of 13 residues. CDR3 nucleotides: TGCGCCAGCAGCGGCATACCCCAAGAGACCCAGTACTTC. Translating it yields CASSGIPQETQYF.

The gene calls are TRBV19 and TRBJ1-2; D might be TRBD1 (6 bases). Trimming took 3 bases from V and 0 from J, leaving 8 bases between them. Germline V gives CDR1 LNHDA, CDR2 SQIVND (reference sequence). This CDR3 region has 14 residues. In DNA form, the CDR3 reads TGTGCCAGTAGTATCCGGACAGCTAACTATGGCTACACCTTC. This encodes CASSIRTANYGYTF.

The rearrangement links TRBV28 to TRBJ2-7, with no clear D. This CDR3 comprises 16 residues. Germline V gene data show CDR1 as MDHEN and CDR2 as SYDVKM. V lost 6 bases, J lost 3 bases, and 21 bases lay in between. CDR3 in DNA: TGTGCCAGCAGGGTATCCGGTGACATGTTGCGCTACGAGCAGTACTTC. Its translation is CASRVSGDMLRYEQYF.

The V and J genes are TRBV9 and TRBJ2-7; 7 bases match TRBD2. The CDR3 extends over 13 amino acids. J gave up 0 bases and V 4 bases, and 1 base lay outside the gene matches. Germline assignment: CDR1 SGDLS and CDR2 YYNGEE. CDR3 nucleotides: TGTGCCAGCAGCCGCGGGAGCTCCTACGAGCAGTACTTC. Translated, it gives CASSRGSSYEQYF. The variable domain in full, completed from reference TRBV9 and TRBJ2-7, reads DSGVTQTPKHLITATGQRVTLRCSPRSGDLSVYWYQQSLDQGLQFLIQYYNGEERAKGNILERFSAQQFPDLHSELNLSSLELGDSALYFCASSRGSSYEQYFGPGTRLTVT.

V usage is TRBV28 and J usage is TRBJ1-1; D remains ambiguous. The germline V gene encodes CDR1 MDHEN and CDR2 SYDVKM. This CDR3 has 14 amino acids. Between the trimmed V and J ends, which lost 6 bases and 1 base, there was a span of 12 bases. The CDR3 loop reads CASSPPHWNTEAFF. The CDR3, as DNA: TGTGCCAGCAGCCCCCCCCACTGGAACACTGAAGCTTTCTTT.

The chain has TRBV19 and TRBJ1-5, with TRBD1 identical over 10 bases. Germline trimming cut 8 bases from V and 6 bases from J; bases unmatched to any gene: 7. The germline V gene has CDR1 LNHDA and CDR2 SQIVND (reference sequence). The CDR3 has 14 amino acids. The CDR3 here is CASRDRGFGQPQHF. Written as DNA, the CDR3 is TGTGCCAGTCGGGACAGGGGTTTCGGTCAGCCCCAGCATTTT.